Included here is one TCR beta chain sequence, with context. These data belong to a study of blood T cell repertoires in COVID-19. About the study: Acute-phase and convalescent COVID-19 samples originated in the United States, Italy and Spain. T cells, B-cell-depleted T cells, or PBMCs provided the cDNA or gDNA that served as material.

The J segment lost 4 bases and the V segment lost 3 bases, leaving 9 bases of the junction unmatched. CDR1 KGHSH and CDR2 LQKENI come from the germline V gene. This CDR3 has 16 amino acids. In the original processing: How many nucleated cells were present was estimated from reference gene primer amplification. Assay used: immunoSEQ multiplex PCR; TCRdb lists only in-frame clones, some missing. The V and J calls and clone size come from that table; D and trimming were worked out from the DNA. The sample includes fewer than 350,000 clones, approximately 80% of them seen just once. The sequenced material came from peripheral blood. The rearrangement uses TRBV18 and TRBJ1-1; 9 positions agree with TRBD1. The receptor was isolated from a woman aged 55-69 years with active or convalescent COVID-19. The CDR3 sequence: CASSPTGTGIATEAFF. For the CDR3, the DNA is TGTGCCAGCTCACCTACCGGGACAGGGATAGCCACTGAAGCTTTCTTT. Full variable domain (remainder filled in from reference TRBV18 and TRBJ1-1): NAGVMQNPRHLVRRRGQEARLRCSPMKGHSHVYWYRQLPEEGLKFMVYLQKENIIDESGMPKERFSAEFPKEGPSILRIQQVVRGDSAAYFCASSPTGTGIATEAFFGQGTRLTVV.